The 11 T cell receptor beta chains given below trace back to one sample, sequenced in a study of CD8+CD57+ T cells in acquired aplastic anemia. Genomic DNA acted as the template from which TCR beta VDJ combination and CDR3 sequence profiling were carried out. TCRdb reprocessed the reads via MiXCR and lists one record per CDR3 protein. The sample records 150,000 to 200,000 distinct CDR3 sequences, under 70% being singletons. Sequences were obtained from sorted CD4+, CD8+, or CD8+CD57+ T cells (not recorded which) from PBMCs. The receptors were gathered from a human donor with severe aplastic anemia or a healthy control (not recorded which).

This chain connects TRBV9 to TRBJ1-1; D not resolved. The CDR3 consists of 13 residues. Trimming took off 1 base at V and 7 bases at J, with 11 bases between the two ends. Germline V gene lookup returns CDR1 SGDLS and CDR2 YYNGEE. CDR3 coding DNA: TGTGCCAGCAGCGTATTGGACGGTAATGAAGCTTTCTTT. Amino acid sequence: CASSVLDGNEAFF.

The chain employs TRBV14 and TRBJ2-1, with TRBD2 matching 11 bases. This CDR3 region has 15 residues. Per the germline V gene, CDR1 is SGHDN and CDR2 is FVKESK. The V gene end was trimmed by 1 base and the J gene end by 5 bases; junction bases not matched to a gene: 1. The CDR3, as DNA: TGTGCCAGCAGCCAAGGTAGCGGGAGGGACAATGAGCAGTTCTTC. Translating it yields CASSQGSGRDNEQFF.

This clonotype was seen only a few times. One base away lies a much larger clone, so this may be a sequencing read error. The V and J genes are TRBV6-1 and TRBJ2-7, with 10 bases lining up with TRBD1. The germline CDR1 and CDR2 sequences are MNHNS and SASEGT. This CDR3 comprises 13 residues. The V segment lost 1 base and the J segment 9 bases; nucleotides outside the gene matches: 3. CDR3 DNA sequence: TGTGCCAGCAGTGAAGGGGACAGGGGCGGGCAGTACTTC. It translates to CASSEGDRGGQYF.

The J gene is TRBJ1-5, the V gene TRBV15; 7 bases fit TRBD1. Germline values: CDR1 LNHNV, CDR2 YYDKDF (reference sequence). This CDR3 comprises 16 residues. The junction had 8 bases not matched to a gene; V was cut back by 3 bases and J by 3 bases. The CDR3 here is CATSSAGTDYNQPQHF. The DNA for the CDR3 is TGTGCCACCAGCAGCGCCGGGACAGACTACAATCAGCCCCAGCATTTT.

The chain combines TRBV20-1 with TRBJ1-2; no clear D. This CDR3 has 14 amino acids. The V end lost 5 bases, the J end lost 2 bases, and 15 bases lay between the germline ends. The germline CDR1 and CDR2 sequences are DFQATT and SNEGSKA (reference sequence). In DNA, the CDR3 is TGCAGTGCTTTAAAGGGAGTTTTAAACTATGGCTACACCTTC. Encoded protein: CSALKGVLNYGYTF.

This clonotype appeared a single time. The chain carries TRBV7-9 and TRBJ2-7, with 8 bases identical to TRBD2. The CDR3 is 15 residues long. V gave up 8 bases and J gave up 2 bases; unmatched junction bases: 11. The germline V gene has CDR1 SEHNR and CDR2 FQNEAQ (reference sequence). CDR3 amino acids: CASGLGLADTYEQYF. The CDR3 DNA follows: TGTGCCAGCGGTCTAGGACTAGCCGATACCTACGAGCAGTACTTC.

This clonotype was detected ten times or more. The CDR3 DNA is TGTGCCAGCAGCTTAAGACCAGGACTAGGAGGCGATACGCAGTATTTT. Translation gives CASSLRPGLGGDTQYF. V and J are TRBV7-2 and TRBJ2-3; 7 nucleotides match TRBD2. Per the germline V gene, CDR1 is SGHTA and CDR2 is FQGNSA. The CDR3 sequence is 16 residues long. The V and J ends lost 2 bases and 6 bases, in that order; junction bases with no gene match: 11.

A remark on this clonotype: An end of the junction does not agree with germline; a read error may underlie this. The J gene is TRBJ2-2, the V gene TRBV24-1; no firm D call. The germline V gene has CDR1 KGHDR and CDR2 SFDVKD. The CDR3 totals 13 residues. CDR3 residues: CATSAMNTGELFF. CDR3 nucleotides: TGTGCCACCAGTGCAATGAACACTGGGGAGCTGTTTTTT.

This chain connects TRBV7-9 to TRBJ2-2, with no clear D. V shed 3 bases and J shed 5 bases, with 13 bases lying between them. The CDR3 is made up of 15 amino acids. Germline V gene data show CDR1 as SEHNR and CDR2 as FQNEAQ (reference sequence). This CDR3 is CASSLRKASTGELFF. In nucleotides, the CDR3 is TGTGCCAGCAGCTTGAGAAAGGCTTCAACCGGGGAGCTGTTTTTT.

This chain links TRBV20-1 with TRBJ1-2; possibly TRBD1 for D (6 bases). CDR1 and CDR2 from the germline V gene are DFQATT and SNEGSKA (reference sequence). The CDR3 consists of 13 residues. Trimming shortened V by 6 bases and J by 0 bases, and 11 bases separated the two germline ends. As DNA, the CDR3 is TGCAGTGCACCGGACAGAGCTAACTATGGCTACACCTTC. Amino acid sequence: CSAPDRANYGYTF.

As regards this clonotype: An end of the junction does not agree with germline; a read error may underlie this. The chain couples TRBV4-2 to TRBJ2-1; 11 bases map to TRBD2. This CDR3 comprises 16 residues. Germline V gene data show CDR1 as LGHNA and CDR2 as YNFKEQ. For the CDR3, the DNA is TGTGCCAGCAGCCAGGGGACTAGCGGAAGGGTCAATGAGCGGTTCTTC. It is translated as CASSQGTSGRVNERFF.